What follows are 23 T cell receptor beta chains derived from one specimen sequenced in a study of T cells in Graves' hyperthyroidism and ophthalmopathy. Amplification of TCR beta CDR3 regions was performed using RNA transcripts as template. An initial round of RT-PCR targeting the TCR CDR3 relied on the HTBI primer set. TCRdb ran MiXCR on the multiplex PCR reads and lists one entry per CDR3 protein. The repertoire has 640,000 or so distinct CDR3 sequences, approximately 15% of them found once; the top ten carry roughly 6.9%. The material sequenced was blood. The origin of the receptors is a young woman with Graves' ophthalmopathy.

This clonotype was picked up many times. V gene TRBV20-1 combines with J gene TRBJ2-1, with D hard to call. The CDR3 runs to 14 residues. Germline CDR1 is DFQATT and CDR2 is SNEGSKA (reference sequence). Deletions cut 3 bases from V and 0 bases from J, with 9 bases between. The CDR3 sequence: CSASGLFSYNEQFF. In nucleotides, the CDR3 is TGCAGTGCTAGTGGCCTATTCTCCTACAATGAGCAGTTCTTC.

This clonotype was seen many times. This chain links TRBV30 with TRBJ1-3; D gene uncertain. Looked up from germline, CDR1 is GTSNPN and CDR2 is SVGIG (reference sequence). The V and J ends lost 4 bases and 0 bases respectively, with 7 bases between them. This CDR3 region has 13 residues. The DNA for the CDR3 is TGTGCCTGGACGCAGTCCTCTGGAAACACCATATATTTT. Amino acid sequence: CAWTQSSGNTIYF. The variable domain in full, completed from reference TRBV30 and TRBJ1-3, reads SQTIHQWPATLVQPVGSPLSLECTVEGTSNPNLYWYRQAAGRGLQLLFYSVGIGQISSEVPQNLSASRPQDRQFILSSKKLLLSDSGFYLCAWTQSSGNTIYFGEGSWLTVV.

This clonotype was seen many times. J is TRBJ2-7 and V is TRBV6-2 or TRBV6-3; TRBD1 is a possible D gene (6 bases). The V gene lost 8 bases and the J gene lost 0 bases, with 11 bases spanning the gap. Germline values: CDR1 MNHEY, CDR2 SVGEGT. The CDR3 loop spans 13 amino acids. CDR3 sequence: CASEQGPSYEQYF. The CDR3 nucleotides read TGTGCCAGCGAACAGGGCCCCTCCTACGAGCAGTACTTC.

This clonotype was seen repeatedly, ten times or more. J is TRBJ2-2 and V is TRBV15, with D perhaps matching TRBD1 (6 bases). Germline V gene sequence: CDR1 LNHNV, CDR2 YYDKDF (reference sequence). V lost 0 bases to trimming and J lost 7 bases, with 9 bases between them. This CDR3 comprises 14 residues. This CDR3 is CATSRDATGGELFF. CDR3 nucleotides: TGTGCCACCAGCAGAGATGCGACAGGCGGGGAGCTGTTTTTT. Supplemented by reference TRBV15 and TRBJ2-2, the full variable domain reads DAMVIQNPRYQVTQFGKPVTLSCSQTLNHNVMYWYQQKSSQAPKLLFHYYDKDFNNEADTPDNFQSRRPNTSFCFLDIRSPGLGDTAMYLCATSRDATGGELFFGEGSRLTVL.

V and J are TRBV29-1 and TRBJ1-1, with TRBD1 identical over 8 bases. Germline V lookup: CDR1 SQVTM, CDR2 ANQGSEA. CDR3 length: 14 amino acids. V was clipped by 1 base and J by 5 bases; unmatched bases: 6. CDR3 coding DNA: TGCAGCGTTGAAGGACAGGGGATTAGGACTGAAGCTTTCTTT. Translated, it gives CSVEGQGIRTEAFF.

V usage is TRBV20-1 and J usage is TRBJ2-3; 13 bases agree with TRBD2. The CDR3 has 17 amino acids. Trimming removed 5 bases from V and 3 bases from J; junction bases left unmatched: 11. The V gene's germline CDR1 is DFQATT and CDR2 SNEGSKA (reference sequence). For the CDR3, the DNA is TGCAGTGCTCCACCTAAACTAGCGGGAGGGGGAACAGATACGCAGTATTTT. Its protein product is CSAPPKLAGGGTDTQYF.

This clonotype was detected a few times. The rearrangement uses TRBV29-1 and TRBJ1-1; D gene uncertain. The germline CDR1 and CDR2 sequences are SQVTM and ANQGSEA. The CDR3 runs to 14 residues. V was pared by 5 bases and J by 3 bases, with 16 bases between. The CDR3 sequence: CSVPEEKTDTEAFF. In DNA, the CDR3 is TGCAGCGTTCCCGAAGAAAAGACGGACACTGAAGCTTTCTTT.

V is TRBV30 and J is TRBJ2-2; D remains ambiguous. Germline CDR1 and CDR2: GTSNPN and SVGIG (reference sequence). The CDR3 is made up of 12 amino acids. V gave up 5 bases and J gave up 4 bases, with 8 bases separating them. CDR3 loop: CAWEFITGELFF. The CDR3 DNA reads TGTGCCTGGGAATTTATCACCGGGGAGCTGTTTTTT.

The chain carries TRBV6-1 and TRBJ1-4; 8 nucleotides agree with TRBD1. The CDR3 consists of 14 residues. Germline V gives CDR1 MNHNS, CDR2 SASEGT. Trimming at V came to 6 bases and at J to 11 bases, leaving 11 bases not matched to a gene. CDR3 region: CASRSGQWTGKLFF. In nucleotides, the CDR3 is TGTGCCAGCAGGTCCGGGCAGTGGACAGGGAAACTGTTTTTT.

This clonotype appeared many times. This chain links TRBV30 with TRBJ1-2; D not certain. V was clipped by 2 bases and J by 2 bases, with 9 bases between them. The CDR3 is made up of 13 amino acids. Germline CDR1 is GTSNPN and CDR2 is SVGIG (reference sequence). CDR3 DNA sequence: TGTGCCTGGAGTAACAGCTTAAACTATGGCTACACCTTC. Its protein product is CAWSNSLNYGYTF.

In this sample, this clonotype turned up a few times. This CDR3 is CASSPLYGELFF. In nucleotides, the CDR3 is TGTGCCAGCAGCCCCCTTTATGGGGAGCTGTTTTTT. The chain is built from TRBV13 and TRBJ2-2; D ambiguous. Trimming pared 5 bases from V and 8 bases from J, leaving 9 bases between. Germline CDR1 and CDR2: PRHDT and FYEKMQ (reference sequence). This CDR3 has 12 amino acids. Full variable domain (outside the CDR3, taken from reference TRBV13 and TRBJ2-2): AAGVIQSPRHLIKEKRETATLKCYPIPRHDTVYWYQQGPGQDPQFLISFYEKMQSDKGSIPDRFSAQQFSDYHSELNMSSLELGDSALYFCASSPLYGELFFGEGSRLTVL.

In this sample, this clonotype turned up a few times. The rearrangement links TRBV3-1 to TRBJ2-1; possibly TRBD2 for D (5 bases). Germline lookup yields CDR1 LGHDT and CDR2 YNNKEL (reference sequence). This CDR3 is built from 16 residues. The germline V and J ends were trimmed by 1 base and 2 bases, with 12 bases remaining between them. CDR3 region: CASSQVGRAPYNEQFF. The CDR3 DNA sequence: TGTGCCAGCAGCCAAGTTGGGCGGGCCCCCTACAATGAGCAGTTCTTC.

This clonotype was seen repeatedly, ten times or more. CDR3 DNA sequence: TGTGCCATCAGTGAGTCTCGGACAGGGGGCGGAGAGACCCAGTACTTC. Translation gives CAISESRTGGGETQYF. The chain recombines TRBV10-3 with TRBJ2-5; 11 nucleotides match TRBD1. Germline loops: CDR1 ENHRY, CDR2 SYGVKD. J gave up 4 bases and V 0 bases, and 4 bases lay outside the gene matches. The CDR3 is made up of 16 amino acids.

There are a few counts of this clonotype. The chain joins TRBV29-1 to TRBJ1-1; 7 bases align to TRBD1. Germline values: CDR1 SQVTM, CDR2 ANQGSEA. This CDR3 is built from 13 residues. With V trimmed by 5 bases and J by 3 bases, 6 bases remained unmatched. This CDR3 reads CSVRQGVDTEAFF. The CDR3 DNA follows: TGCAGCGTTCGGCAGGGGGTGGACACTGAAGCTTTCTTT. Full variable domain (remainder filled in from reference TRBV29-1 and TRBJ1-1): SAVISQKPSRDICQRGTSLTIQCQVDSQVTMMFWYRQQPGQSLTLIATANQGSEATYESGFVIDKFPISRPNLTFSTLTVSNMSPEDSSIYLCSVRQGVDTEAFFGQGTRLTVV.

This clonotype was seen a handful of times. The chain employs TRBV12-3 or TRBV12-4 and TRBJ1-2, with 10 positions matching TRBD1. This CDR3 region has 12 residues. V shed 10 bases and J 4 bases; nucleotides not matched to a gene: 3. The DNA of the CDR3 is TGTGCCATCAGGGACAGGGGCTATGGCTACACCTTC. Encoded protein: CAIRDRGYGYTF.

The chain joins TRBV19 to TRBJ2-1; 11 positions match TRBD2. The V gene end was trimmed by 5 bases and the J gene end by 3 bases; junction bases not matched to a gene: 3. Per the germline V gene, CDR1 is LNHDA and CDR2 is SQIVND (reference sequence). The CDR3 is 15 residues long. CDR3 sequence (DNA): TGTGCCAGTAGTTTGACTAGCGGGGACTACAATGAGCAGTTCTTC. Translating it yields CASSLTSGDYNEQFF.

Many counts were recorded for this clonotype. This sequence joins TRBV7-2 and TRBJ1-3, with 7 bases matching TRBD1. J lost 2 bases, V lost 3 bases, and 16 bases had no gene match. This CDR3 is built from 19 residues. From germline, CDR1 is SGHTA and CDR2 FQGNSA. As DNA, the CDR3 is TGTGCCAGCAGCTTCGTCCCCCTGTTGGTTGACAGGGCTGGAAACACCATATATTTT. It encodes CASSFVPLLVDRAGNTIYF.

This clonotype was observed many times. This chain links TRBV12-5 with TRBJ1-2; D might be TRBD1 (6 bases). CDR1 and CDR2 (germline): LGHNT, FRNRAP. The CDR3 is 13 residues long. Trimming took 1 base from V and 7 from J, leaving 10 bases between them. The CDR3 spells CASGLAGVSGYTF. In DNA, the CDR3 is TGTGCTAGTGGTTTGGCAGGGGTCTCTGGCTACACCTTC.

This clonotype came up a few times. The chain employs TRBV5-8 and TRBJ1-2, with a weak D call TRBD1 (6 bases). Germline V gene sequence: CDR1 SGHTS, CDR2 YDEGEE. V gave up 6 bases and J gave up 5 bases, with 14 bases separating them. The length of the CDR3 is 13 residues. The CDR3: CASTLRGGYGYTF. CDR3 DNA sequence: TGTGCCAGCACCCTAAGGGGGGGATATGGCTACACCTTC.

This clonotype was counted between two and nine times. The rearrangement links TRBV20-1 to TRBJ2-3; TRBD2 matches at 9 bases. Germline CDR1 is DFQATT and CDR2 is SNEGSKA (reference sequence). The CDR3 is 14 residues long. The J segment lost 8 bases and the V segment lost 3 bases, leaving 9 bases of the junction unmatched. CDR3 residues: CSARIAGAPGTQYF. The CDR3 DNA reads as TGCAGTGCTAGGATAGCGGGAGCCCCGGGTACGCAGTATTTT.

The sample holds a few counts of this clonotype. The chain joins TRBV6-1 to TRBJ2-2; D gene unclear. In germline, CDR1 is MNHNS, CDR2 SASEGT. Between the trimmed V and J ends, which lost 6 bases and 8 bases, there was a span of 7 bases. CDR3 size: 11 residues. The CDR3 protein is CASSIAGELFF. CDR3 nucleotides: TGTGCCAGCAGCATAGCTGGGGAGCTGTTTTTT.

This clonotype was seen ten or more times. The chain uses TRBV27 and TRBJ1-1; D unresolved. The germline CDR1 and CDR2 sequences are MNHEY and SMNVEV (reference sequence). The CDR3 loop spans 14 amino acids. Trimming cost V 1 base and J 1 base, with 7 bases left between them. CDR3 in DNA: TGTGCCAGCAGTTTATTGGACCAGAACACTGAAGCTTTCTTT. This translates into CASSLLDQNTEAFF.

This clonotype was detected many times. CDR3 in DNA: TGTGCCAGCAGCCCCCAGGGACAGAACACCAAAAACATTCAGTACTTC. Protein sequence: CASSPQGQNTKNIQYF. V usage is TRBV4-2 and J usage is TRBJ2-4, with 7 nucleotides matching TRBD1. The CDR3 contains 16 residues. Germline trimming cut 4 bases from V and 2 bases from J; bases unmatched to any gene: 8. Germline lookup yields CDR1 LGHNA and CDR2 YNFKEQ.